This T cell receptor (beta chain) was recorded in a study of cytomegalovirus exposure and HLA in healthy donors. As for this clone: Its specificity is not known.

Use of 60 Vbeta and 13 Jbeta primers characterized the PCR. Assay: immunoSEQ multiplex PCR; the TCRdb copy retains only in-frame clones and omits some. The sample holds around 150,000 clones, roughly 79% seen once. Between the trimmed V and J ends, which lost 3 bases and 0 bases, there was a span of 13 bases. This CDR3 is built from 17 residues. Germline V gene lookup returns CDR1 SGDLS and CDR2 YYNGEE. Study-level points and caveats: In a later analysis, TCR beta V- and J-gene trimming showed a link to a missense DCLRE1C variant. Sequencing probably produced one cluster of sequence variants that were highly shared.

The sample was PBMCs. This clonotype was sampled from a man aged 50 or older in good health and CMV-seropositive. The chain is built from TRBV9 and TRBJ2-6; TRBD2 might be the D (5 bases). The CDR3 coding sequence is TGTGCCAGCAGCGCAGGCGGGTGGAGCTCTGGGGCCAACGTCCTGACTTTC. It specifies CASSAGGWSSGANVLTF.